This is a list of T cell receptor beta chains from one sample in a study of CD8+CD57+ T cells in acquired aplastic anemia. TCRdb redid the calling of the reads with MiXCR, one entry per CDR3 protein. The sample contains fewer than 250,000 distinct CDR3 sequences, around 50% of which appear only once. The sequencing input was sorted CD4+, CD8+, or CD8+CD57+ T cells (not recorded which) from PBMCs. The source is a human donor in good health, serving as a control. Each CDR3 is given with its conserved first and last residue. A D gene is named only where the DNA matches it firmly. Size is omitted from some rows. Given values are once, few, many or a class for expanded clones.

d_gene,j_gene,v_gene,abundance,CDR3aa,CDR3nt
TRBD1,TRBJ2-5,TRBV7-2,many,CASSSQGQQETQYF,TGTGCCAGCAGCAGTCAGGGACAGCAAGAGACCCAGTACTTC
.,TRBJ2-6,TRBV5-1,.,CASNVGGLANVLTF,TGCGCCAGCAACGTAGGGGGATTGGCCAACGTCCTGACTTTC
TRBD1,TRBJ2-2,TRBV19,many,CASSILQGAGTGELFF,TGTGCCAGTAGTATACTACAGGGGGCTGGCACCGGGGAGCTGTTTTTT
.,TRBJ2-6,TRBV12-3/TRBV12-4,.,CASSLYPSGANVLTF,TGTGCCAGCAGTTTATACCCCTCTGGGGCCAACGTCCTGACTTTC
TRBD1,TRBJ1-2,TRBV7-2,many,CASSLNLRARGQSGYGYTF,TGTGCCAGCAGCTTAAACCTACGGGCCAGGGGGCAAAGTGGCTATGGCTACACCTTC
TRBD1,TRBJ1-5,TRBV2,.,CASSRTAGGGNQPQHF,TGTGCCAGCAGCCGGACGGCAGGGGGTGGCAATCAGCCCCAGCATTTT
TRBD1,TRBJ2-5,TRBV7-8,few,CASSPDRGKTQYF,TGTGCCAGCAGCCCCGACAGGGGTAAGACCCAGTACTTC
.,TRBJ2-3,TRBV19,.,CASNSRTDTQYF,TGTGCCAGTAATTCCAGAACAGATACGCAGTATTTT
.,TRBJ1-3,TRBV20-1,many,CSARQPPGNTIYF,TGCAGCGCCCGACAGCCACCTGGAAACACCATATATTTT
TRBD1,TRBJ2-7,TRBV4-2,many,CASSPRTGVYEQYF,TGTGCCAGCAGCCCTCGGACAGGTGTCTACGAGCAGTACTTC
.,TRBJ1-6,TRBV2,.,CASSESGNTYNSPLHF,TGTGCCAGCAGTGAATCAGGGAACACCTATAATTCACCCCTCCACTTT
.,TRBJ2-1,TRBV12-5,many,CASGLNPKAGSSYNEQFF,TGTGCTAGTGGTTTGAACCCCAAGGCAGGGAGCTCCTACAATGAGCAGTTCTTC
.,TRBJ2-7,TRBV2,.,CASSGELYPYEQYF,TGTGCCAGCAGTGGAGAGTTATATCCCTACGAGCAGTACTTC
.,TRBJ2-7,TRBV4-2,many,CASSRERSTPYEQYF,TGTGCCAGCAGTCGAGAAAGGAGCACCCCTTACGAGCAGTACTTC
.,TRBJ2-1,TRBV24-1,.,CATSDLNEQFF,TGTGCCACCAGTGACCTCAATGAGCAGTTCTTC